This T cell receptor (beta chain) stems from a study of blood T cell repertoires in COVID-19. Study summary: Researchers got acute and convalescent COVID-19 samples from the United States, Italy and Spain. T cells, B-cell-depleted T cells, or PBMCs supplied cDNA or gDNA.

V was clipped by 0 bases and J by 10 bases, with 8 bases between them. Germline V gives CDR1 SGDLS, CDR2 YYNGEE. The CDR3 has 12 residues. The method was immunoSEQ multiplex PCR; TCRdb's version includes in-frame clones alone and lacks a portion of them. The data contain approximately 210,000 clones, over 65% of them singletons. The chain is built from TRBV9 and TRBJ2-1; the D gene is possibly TRBD2 (5 bases). The sequence was collected from a woman in her seventies with active or convalescent COVID-19. Specimen: peripheral blood. The CDR3 DNA is TGTGCCAGCAGCGTAGGTGGAGGCGAGCAGTTCTTC. It codes for CASSVGGGEQFF. Full variable domain (missing parts from reference TRBV9 and TRBJ2-1): DSGVTQTPKHLITATGQRVTLRCSPRSGDLSVYWYQQSLDQGLQFLIQYYNGEERAKGNILERFSAQQFPDLHSELNLSSLELGDSALYFCASSVGGGEQFFGPGTRLTVL.